The rows below give T cell receptor beta chains drawn from one sample of a study of T cells in Graves' hyperthyroidism and ophthalmopathy. TCRdb re-analysed the multiplex PCR reads in MiXCR, keeping a single row per CDR3 protein. This sample has around 700,000 distinct CDR3 sequences; 18% occur once, and the top ten carry 16%. Sequencing was done on a sample of blood. The source of these receptors is a woman in her forties or fifties with Graves' hyperthyroidism that later progressed to Graves' ophthalmopathy. Both conserved end residues are part of each CDR3. The order of the fields is J gene, D gene, clone size, V gene, CDR3 DNA, CDR3 protein. The D gene is left open where the match is weak. Rows may omit the clone size; those that give it use once, few, many or a size class.

TRBJ2-1 TRBD1 once TRBV9 TGTGCCTGCAGCAGGGGGCACGGGGGCGTTTACAATGAGCAGTTCTTC CACSRGHGGVYNEQFF
TRBJ2-1 TRBD2 few TRBV19 TGTGCCAGTAGTACCTTAGCGGGGGTGTTGGGCAATGAGCAGTTCTTC CASSTLAGVLGNEQFF
TRBJ1-5 . many TRBV2 TGTGCCAGCAGAATGGACGGGAATAGCAATCAGCCCCAGCATTTT CASRMDGNSNQPQHF
TRBJ1-3 . few TRBV20-1 TGCAGTGCTAGAGGGTTTGGAAACACCATATATTTT CSARGFGNTIYF
TRBJ2-1 . . TRBV20-1 TGCAGTGCTAGGGGGCTCTTATACAATGAGCAGTTCTTC CSARGLLYNEQFF
TRBJ2-5 . many TRBV6-2/TRBV6-3 TGTGCCAGCAGGACAAGGACAGCTACACCCGAGACCCAGTACTTC CASRTRTATPETQYF
TRBJ2-1 TRBD1 many TRBV20-1 TGCAGTGCACCGGACAGGAGAAACTACAATGAGCAGTTCTTC CSAPDRRNYNEQFF
TRBJ2-2 TRBD1 many TRBV5-1 TGCGCCAGCAACCAGGGGGCCGAGAACACCGGGGAGCTGTTTTTT CASNQGAENTGELFF
TRBJ2-7 TRBD2 . TRBV10-3 TGTGCCATCAGGCGACGGGAGGGCGAGCAGTACTTC CAIRRREGEQYF
TRBJ1-1 TRBD1 many TRBV6-5 TGTGCCAGCAGTTACTCGGGACAGAGCCAGGGGGCTTTCTTT CASSYSGQSQGAFF